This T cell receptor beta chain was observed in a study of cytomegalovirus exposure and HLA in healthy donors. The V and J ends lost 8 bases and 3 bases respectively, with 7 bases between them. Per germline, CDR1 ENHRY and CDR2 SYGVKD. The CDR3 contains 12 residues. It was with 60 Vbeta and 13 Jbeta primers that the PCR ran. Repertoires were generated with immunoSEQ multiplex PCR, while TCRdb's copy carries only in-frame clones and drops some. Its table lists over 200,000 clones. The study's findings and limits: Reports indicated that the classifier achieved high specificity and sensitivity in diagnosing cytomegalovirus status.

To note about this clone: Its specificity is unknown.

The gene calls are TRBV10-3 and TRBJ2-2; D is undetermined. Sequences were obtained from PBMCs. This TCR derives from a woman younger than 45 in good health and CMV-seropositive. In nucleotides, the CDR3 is TGTGCCATCTCACCGGACACCGGGGAGCTGTTTTTT. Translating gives CAISPDTGELFF.